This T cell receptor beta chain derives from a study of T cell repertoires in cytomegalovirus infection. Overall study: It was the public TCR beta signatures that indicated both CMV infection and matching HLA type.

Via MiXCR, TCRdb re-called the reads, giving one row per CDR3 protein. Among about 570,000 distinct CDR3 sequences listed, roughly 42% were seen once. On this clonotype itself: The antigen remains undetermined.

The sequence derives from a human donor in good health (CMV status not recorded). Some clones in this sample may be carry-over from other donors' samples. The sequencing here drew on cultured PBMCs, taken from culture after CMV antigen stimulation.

The DNA for the CDR3 is TGCAGTGCTAGATCGACCAAGGGGGGGTACGAGCAGTACTTC. The encoded protein is CSARSTKGGYEQYF. The gene calls are TRBV20-1 and TRBJ2-7, with D tentatively TRBD2 (7 bases). The V end was cut by 2 bases, the J end by 4 bases, with 15 bases between. Germline CDR1 and CDR2: DFQATT and SNEGSKA (reference sequence). This CDR3 region has 14 residues.